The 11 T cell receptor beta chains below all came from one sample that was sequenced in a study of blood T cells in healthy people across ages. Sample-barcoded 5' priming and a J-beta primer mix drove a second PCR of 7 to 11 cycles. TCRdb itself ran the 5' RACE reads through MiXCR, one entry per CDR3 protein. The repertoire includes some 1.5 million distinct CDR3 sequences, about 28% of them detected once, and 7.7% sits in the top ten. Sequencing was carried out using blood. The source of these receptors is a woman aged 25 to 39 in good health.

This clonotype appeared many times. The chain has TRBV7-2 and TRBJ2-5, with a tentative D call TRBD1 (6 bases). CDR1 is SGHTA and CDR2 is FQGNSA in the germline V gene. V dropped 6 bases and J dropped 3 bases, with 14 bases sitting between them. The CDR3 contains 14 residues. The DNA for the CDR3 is TGTGCCAGCAGTAGAACGGGGACAAAAGAGACCCAGTACTTC. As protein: CASSRTGTKETQYF.

CDR3 in DNA: TGCAGTGCTATTGACAGGGCGTTAACTAGCACAGATACGCAGTATTTT. Translating gives CSAIDRALTSTDTQYF. This sequence joins TRBV20-1 and TRBJ2-3; 7 nucleotides match TRBD1. The V and J ends lost 4 bases and 0 bases, in that order; junction bases with no gene match: 10. Per the germline V gene, CDR1 is DFQATT and CDR2 is SNEGSKA (reference sequence). The CDR3 is 16 amino acids.

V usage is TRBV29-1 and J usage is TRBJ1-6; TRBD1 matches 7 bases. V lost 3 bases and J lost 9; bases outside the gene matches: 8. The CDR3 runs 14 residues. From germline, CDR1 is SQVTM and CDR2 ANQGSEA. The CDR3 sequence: CSVEAGGGSSPLHF. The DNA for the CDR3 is TGCAGCGTTGAGGCAGGGGGAGGTAGTTCACCCCTCCACTTT.

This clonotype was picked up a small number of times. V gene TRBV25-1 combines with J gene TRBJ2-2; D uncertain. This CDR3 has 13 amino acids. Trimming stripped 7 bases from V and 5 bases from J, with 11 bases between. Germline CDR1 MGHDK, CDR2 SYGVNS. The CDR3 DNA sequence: TGTGCCAGCATTGACCCGAGGACCGGGGAGCTGTTTTTT. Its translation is CASIDPRTGELFF.

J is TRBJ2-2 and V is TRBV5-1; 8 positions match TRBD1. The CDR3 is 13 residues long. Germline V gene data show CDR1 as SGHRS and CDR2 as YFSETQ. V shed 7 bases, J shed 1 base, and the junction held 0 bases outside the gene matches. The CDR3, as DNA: TGCGCCAGCGGGACAGGGAACACCGGGGAGCTGTTTTTT. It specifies CASGTGNTGELFF.

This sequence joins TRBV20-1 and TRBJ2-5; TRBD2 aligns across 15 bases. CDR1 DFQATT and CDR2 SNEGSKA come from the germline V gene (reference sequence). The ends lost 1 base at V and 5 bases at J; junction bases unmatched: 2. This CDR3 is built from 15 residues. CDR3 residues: CSARGTSGGAETQYF. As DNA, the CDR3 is TGCAGTGCTAGAGGGACTAGCGGGGGGGCGGAGACCCAGTACTTC.

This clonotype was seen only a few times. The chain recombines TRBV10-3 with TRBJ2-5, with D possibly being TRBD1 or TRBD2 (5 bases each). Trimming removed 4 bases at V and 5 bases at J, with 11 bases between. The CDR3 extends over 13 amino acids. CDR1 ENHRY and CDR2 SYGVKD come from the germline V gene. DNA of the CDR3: TGTGCCATCAGTGCCCGGGGCGGCGAGACCCAGTACTTC. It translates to CAISARGGETQYF.

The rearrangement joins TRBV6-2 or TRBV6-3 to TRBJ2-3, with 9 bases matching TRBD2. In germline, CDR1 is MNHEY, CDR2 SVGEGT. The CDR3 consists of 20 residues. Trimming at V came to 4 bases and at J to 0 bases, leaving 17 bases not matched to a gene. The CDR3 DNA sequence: TGTGCCAGCAGTTTAGAAGCGGGAGGTACCGACCATATCAGCACAGATACGCAGTATTTT. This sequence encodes CASSLEAGGTDHISTDTQYF.

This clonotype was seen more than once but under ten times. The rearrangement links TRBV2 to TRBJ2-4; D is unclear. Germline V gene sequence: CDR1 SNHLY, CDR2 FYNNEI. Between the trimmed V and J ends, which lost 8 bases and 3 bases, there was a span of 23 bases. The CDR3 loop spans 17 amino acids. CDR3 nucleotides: TGTGCCAGCGGAATGGCAAGACAAGGGCCAAACAAAAACATTCAGTACTTC. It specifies CASGMARQGPNKNIQYF.

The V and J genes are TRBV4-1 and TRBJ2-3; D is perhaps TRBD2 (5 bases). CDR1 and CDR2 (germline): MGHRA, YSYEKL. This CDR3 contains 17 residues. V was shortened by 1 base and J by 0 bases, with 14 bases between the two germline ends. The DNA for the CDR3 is TGCGCCAGCAGCCAAGCCACCGGCGGAGGAAGCACAGATACGCAGTATTTT. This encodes CASSQATGGGSTDTQYF.

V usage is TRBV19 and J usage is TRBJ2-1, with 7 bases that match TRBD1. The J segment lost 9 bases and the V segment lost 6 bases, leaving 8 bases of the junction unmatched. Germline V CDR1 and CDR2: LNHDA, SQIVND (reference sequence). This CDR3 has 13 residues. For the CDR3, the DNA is TGTGCCAGTAGCGACAGGGTAAGGGGTGAGCAGTTCTTC. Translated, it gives CASSDRVRGEQFF.